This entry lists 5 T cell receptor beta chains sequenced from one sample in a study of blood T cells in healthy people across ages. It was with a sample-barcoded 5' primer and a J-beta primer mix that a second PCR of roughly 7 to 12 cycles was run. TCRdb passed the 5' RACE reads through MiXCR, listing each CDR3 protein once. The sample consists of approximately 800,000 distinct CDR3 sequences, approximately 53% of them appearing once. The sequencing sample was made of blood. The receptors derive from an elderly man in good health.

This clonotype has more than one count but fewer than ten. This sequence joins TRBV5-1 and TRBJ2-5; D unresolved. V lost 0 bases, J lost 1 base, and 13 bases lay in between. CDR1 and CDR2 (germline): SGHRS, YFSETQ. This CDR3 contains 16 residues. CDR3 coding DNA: TGCGCCAGCAGCTTGGGCATACTGGCTGCCCAAGAGACCCAGTACTTC. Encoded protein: CASSLGILAAQETQYF. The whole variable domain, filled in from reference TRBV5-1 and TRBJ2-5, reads KAGVTQTPRYLIKTRGQQVTLSCSPISGHRSVSWYQQTPGQGLQFLFEYFSETQRNKGNFPGRFSGRQFSNSRSEMNVSTLELGDSALYLCASSLGILAAQETQYFGPGTRLLVL.

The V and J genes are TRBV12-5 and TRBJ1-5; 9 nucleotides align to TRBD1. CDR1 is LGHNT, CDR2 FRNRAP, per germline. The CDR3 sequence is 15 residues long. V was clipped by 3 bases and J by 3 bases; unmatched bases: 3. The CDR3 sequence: CASGFDRGNNQPQHF. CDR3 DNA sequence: TGTGCTAGTGGTTTCGACAGGGGGAACAATCAGCCCCAGCATTTT.

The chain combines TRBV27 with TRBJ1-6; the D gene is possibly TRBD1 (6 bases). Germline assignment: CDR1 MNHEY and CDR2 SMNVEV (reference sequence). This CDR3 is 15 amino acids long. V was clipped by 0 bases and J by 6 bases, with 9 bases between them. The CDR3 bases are TGTGCCAGCAGTTTATCCGCAGGGGTTAATTCACCCCTCCACTTT. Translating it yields CASSLSAGVNSPLHF.

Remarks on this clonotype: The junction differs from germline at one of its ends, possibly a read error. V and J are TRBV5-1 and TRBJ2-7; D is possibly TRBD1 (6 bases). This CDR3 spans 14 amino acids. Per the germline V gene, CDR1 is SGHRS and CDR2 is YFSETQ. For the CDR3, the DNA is TGCGCCAGCAGCGGGGACAAGAGCTCCTACGAGCAGTACTTT. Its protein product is CASSGDKSSYEQYF.

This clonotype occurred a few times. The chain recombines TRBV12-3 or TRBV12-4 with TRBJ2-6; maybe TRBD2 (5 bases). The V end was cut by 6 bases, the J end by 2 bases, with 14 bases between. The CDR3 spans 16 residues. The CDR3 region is CASSLSGAAGANVLTF. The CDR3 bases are TGTGCCAGCAGCCTCTCCGGAGCGGCTGGGGCCAACGTCCTGACTTTC.